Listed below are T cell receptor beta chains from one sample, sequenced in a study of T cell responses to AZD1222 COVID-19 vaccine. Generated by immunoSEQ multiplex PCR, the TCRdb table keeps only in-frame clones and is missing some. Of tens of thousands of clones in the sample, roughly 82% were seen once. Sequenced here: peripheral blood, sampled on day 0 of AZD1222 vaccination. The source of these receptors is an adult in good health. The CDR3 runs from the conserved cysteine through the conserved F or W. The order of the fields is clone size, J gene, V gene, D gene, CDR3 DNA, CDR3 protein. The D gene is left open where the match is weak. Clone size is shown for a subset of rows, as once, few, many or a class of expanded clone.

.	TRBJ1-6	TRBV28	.	.	CASSSSFGGYNSPLHF
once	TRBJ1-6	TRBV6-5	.	TGTGCCAGCAGTCCGCAGGGTACGGGACCCCTCCACTTT	CASSPQGTGPLHF
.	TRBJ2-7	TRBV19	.	TGTGCCAGTAGTATAGTCGGCCGCTCCTACGAGCAGTACTTC	CASSIVGRSYEQYF
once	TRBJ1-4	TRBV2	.	TGTGCCAGCCGGACAGCAACTAATGAAAAACTGTTTTTT	CASRTATNEKLFF
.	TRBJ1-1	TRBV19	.	TGTGCCAGTAGTGTCCCAGGGGCGAGAAACACTGAAGCTTTCTTT	CASSVPGARNTEAFF
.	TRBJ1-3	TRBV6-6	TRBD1	TGTGCCAGCAGTTTAGGGACAGACTCTGGAAACACCATATATTTT	CASSLGTDSGNTIYF
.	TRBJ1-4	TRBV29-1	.	TGCAGCGTTGAAGACCGGGCGGGGAGAGGTGAAAAACTGTTTTTT	CSVEDRAGRGEKLFF
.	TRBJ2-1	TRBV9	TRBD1	TGTGCCAGCAGCGGACGGACAGGGAGCTCCTACAATGAGCAGTTCTTC	CASSGRTGSSYNEQFF
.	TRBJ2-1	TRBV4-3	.	TGCGCCAGCAGCCCGGACCTACTCCGAAGCGATGAGCAGTTCTTC	CASSPDLLRSDEQFF
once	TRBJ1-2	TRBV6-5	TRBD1	TGTGCCAGCGGACGTGGGTACAGGGGCTATGGCTACACCTTC	CASGRGYRGYGYTF
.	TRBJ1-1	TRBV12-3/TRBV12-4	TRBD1	TGTGCCAGCACACTCGGGACAGCTGAAGCTTTCTTT	CASTLGTAEAFF
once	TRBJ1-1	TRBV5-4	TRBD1	TGTGCCAGCAGCTCTAAAAAATTACGGGGGACAGGCCGGAACACTGAAGCTTTCTTT	CASSSKKLRGTGRNTEAFF
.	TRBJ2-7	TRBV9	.	TGTGCCAGCAGCGGGACAAGCTCCTACGAGCAGTACTTC	CASSGTSSYEQYF
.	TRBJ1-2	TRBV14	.	TGTGCCAGCAGCCAGGGGTTCTATGGCTACACCTTC	CASSQGFYGYTF
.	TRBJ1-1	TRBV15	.	TGTGCCACCAGCAGAGGCAGGGGGAACACTGAAGCTTTCTTT	CATSRGRGNTEAFF
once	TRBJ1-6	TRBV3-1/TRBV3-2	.	TGTGCCACGAGTATGGGGAATGGAGGGAGCTCACCCCTCCACTTT	CATSMGNGGSSPLHF
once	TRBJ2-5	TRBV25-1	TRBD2	TGTGCCAGCAGTGAGAACAGCGGGGAAGAGACCCAGTACTTC	CASSENSGEETQYF
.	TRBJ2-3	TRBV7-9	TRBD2	TGTGCCAGCAGCTTGGGGGGGACAGATACGCAGTATTTT	CASSLGGTDTQYF
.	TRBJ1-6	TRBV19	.	TGTGCCAGTAGTAACGGGGGCGGCAATTCACCCCTCCACTTT	CASSNGGGNSPLHF
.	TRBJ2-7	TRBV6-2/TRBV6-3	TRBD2	TGTGCCAGCAGTTACTTCTCGGGGGGCGAGCAGTACTTC	CASSYFSGGEQYF
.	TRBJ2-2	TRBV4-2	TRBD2	TGTGCCAGCAGCCAAGATCCTAGCGGGGGCCGAAACACCGGGGAGCTGTTTTTT	CASSQDPSGGRNTGELFF
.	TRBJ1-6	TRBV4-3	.	TGCGCCAGCAGCCAAACGACAGTATTTTATAATTCACCCCTCCACTTT	CASSQTTVFYNSPLHF
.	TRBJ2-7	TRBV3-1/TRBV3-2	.	TGTGCCAGCAGCCAAGTACGAGGAGGCGAGCAGTACTTC	CASSQVRGGEQYF
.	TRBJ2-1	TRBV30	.	TGTGCCTGCCAGGGGTACAATGAGCAGTTCTTC	CACQGYNEQFF